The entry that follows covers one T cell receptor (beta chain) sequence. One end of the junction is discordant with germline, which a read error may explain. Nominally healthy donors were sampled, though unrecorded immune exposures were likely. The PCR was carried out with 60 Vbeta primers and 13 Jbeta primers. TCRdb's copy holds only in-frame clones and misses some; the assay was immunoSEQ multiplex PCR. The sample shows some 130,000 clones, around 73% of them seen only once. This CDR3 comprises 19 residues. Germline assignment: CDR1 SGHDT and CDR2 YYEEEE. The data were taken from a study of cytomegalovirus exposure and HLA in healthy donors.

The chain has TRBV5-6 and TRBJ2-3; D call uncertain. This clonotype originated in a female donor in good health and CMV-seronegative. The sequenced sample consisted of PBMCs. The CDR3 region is CANSLNPFRIVPSTDTQYF. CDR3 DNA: TGTGCCAACAGCCTAAATCCTTTCCGTATCGTGCCTAGCACAGATACGCAGTATTTT.